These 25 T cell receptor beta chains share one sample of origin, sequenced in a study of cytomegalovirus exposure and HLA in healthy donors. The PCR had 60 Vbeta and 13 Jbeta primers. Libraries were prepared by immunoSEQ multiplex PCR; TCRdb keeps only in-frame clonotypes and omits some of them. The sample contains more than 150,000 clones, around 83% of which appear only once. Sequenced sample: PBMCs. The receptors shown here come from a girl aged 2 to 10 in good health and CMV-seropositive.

CDR3 sequence (DNA): TGTGCCAGTATCTTAGACCCAGGCCCCTACGAGCAGTACTTC. Translation: CASILDPGPYEQYF. The V call is TRBV19, the J call TRBJ2-7; D is unresolved. Germline CDR1 and CDR2: LNHDA and SQIVND (reference sequence). CDR3 length: 14 amino acids. V was cut by 7 bases and J by 2 bases, with 15 bases left in between.

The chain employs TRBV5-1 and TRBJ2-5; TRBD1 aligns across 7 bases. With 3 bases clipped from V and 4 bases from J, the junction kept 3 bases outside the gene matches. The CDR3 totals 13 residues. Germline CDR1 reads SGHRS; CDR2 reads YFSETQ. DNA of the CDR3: TGCGCCAGCAGCTCGGACAGGTTAGAGACCCAGTACTTC. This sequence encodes CASSSDRLETQYF.

Written as DNA, the CDR3 is TGTGCCAGCGAAGTGGCGGAGGGGGCCAACGTCCTGACTTTC. It translates to CASEVAEGANVLTF. The chain links TRBV9 to TRBJ2-6, with D hard to call. Per germline, CDR1 SGDLS and CDR2 YYNGEE. This CDR3 contains 14 residues. The V gene lost 7 bases and the J gene lost 4 bases, with 12 bases spanning the gap.

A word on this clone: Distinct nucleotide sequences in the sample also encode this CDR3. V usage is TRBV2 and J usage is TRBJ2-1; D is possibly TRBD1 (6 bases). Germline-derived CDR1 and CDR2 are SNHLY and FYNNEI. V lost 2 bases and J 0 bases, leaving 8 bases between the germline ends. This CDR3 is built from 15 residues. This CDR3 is CASSERGSSYNEQFF. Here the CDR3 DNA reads TGTGCCAGCAGTGAAAGGGGGAGCTCCTACAATGAGCAGTTCTTC.

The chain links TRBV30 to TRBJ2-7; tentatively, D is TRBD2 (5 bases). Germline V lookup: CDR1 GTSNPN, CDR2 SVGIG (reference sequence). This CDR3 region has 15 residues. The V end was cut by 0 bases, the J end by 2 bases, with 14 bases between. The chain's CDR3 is CAWSVGSGVPYEQYF. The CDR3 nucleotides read TGTGCCTGGAGTGTCGGGTCCGGGGTCCCCTACGAGCAGTACTTC.

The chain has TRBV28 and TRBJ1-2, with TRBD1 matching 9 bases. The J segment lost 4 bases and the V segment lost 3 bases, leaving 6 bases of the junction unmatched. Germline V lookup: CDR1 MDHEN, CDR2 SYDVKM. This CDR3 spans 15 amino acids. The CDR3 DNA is TGTGCCAGCAGTTTTCCGGGACAGGGACTCTATGGCTACACCTTC. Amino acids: CASSFPGQGLYGYTF.

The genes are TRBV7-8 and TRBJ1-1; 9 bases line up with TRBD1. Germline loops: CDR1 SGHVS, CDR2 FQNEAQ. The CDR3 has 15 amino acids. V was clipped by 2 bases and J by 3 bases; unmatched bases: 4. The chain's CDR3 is CASSLTGGRHTEAFF. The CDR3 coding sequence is TGTGCCAGCAGCTTAACAGGGGGCAGGCACACTGAAGCTTTCTTT.

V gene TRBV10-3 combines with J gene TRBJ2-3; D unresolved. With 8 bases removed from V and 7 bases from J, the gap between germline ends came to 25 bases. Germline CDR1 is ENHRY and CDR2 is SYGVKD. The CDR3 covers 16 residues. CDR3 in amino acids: CAIALNRRFSRHTQYF. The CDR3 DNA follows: TGTGCCATCGCCCTTAATAGGCGTTTTAGCCGGCATACGCAGTATTTT.

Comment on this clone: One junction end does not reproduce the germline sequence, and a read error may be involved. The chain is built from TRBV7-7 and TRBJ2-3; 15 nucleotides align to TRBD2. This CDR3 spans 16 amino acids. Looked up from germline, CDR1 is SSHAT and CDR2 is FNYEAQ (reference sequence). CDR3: CASSSGLAGGADTQYF. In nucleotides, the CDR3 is TGTGCTAGCAGCTCCGGACTAGCGGGAGGGGCAGATACGCAGTATTTT.

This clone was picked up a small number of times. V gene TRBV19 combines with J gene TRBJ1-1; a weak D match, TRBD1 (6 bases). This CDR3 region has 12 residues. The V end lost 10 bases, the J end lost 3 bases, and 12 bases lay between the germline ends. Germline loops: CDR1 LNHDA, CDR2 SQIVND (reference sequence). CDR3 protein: CATRTGYTEAFF. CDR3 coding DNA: TGTGCCACCCGAACAGGGTACACTGAAGCTTTCTTT.

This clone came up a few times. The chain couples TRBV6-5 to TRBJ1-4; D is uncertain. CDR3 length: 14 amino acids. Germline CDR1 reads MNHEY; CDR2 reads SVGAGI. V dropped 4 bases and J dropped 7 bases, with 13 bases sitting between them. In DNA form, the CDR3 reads TGTGCCAGCAGTTTGCGGCCCCGGAGTGAAAAACTGTTTTTT. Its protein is CASSLRPRSEKLFF.

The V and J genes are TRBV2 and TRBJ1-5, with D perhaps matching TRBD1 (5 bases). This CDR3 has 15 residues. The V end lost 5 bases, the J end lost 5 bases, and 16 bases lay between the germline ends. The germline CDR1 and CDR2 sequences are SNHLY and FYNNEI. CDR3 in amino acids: CASSQRGTGHQPQHF. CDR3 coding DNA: TGTGCCAGCAGTCAACGCGGGACGGGGCATCAGCCCCAGCATTTT.

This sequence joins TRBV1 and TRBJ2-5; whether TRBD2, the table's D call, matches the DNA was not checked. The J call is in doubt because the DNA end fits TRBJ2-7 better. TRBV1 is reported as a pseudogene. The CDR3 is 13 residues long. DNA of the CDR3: TGCACCAGCAGCCAAGATACCGCCTACGAGCAGTACTTC. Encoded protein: CTSSQDTAYEQYF.

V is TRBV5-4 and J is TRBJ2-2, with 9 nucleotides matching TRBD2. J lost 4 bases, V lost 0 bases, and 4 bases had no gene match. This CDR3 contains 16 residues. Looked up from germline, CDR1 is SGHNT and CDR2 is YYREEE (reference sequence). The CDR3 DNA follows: TGTGCCAGCAGCTTGGGGGGCGGGAGGGCCACCGGGGAGCTGTTTTTT. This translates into CASSLGGGRATGELFF. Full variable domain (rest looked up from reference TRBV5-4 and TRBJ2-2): ETGVTQSPTHLIKTRGQQVTLRCSSQSGHNTVSWYQQALGQGPQFIFQYYREEENGRGNFPPRFSGLQFPNYSSELNVNALELDDSALYLCASSLGGGRATGELFFGEGSRLTVL.

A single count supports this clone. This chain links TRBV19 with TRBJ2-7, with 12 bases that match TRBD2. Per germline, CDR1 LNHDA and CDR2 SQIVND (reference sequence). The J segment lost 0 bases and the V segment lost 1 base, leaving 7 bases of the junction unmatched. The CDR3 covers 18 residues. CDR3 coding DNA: TGTGCCAGTAGTATAGCGGGACTAGCGGGCCCTATCTCCTACGAGCAGTACTTC. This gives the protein CASSIAGLAGPISYEQYF.

The CDR3 region has the DNA TGTGCCAGCTCCGCGGGGGGGCCTTGGGGCTACACCTTC. Translation gives CASSAGGPWGYTF. The V call is TRBV28, the J call TRBJ1-2; possibly TRBD1 for D (6 bases). The CDR3 is 13 amino acids. Trimming took 8 bases from V and 8 from J, leaving 18 bases between them. Germline CDR1 and CDR2: MDHEN and SYDVKM.

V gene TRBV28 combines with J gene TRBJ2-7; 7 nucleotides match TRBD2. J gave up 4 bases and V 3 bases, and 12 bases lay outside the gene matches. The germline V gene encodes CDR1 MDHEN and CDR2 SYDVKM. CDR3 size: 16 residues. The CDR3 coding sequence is TGTGCCAGCAGTTTTGGGGGGGGAGGGGTTGCTTACGAGCAGTACTTC. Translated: CASSFGGGGVAYEQYF.

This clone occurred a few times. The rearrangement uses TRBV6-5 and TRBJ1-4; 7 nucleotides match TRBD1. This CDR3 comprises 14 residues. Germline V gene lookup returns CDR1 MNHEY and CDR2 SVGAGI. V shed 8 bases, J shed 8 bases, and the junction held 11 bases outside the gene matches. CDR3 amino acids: CASAVRVDREKLFF. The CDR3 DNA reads TGTGCCAGCGCAGTTCGGGTGGACAGGGAAAAACTGTTTTTT.

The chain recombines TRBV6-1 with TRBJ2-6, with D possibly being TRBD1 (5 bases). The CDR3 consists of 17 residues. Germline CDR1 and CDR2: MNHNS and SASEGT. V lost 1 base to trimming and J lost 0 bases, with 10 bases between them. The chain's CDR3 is CASSEETVYSGANVLTF. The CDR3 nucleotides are TGTGCCAGCAGTGAAGAGACAGTCTACTCTGGGGCCAACGTCCTGACTTTC.

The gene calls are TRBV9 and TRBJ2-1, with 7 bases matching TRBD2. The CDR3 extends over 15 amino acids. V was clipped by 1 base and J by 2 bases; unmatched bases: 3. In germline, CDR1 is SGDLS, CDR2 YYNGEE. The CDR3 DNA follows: TGTGCCAGCAGCGTAAGGGACTACACCTACAATGAGCAGTTCTTC. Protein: CASSVRDYTYNEQFF. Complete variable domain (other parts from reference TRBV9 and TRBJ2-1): DSGVTQTPKHLITATGQRVTLRCSPRSGDLSVYWYQQSLDQGLQFLIQYYNGEERAKGNILERFSAQQFPDLHSELNLSSLELGDSALYFCASSVRDYTYNEQFFGPGTRLTVL.

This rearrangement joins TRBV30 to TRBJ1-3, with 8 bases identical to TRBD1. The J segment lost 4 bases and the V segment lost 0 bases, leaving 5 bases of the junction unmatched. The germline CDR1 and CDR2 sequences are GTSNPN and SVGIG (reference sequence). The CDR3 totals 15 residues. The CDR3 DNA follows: TGTGCCTGGAGTGTTTCGAGGACAGGGGGAAACACCATATATTTT. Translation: CAWSVSRTGGNTIYF.

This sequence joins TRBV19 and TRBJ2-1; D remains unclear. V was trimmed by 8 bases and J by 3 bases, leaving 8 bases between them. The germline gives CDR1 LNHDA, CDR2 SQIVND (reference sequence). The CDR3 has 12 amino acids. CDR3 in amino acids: CASGSSYNEQFF. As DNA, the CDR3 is TGTGCCAGTGGTTCCAGCTACAATGAGCAGTTCTTC.

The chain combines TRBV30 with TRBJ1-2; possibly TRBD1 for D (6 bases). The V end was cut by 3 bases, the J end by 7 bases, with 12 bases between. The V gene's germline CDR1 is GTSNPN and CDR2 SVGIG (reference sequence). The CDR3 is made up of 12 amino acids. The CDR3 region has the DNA TGTGCCTGGAGCAAACAGGGTGTTGGCTACACCTTC. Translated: CAWSKQGVGYTF.

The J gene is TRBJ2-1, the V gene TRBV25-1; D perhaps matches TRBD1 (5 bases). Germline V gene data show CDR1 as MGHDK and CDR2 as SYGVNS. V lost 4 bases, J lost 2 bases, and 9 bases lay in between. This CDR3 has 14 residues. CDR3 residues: CASSVTGTYNEQFF. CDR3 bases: TGTGCCAGCAGTGTCACAGGAACCTACAATGAGCAGTTCTTC.

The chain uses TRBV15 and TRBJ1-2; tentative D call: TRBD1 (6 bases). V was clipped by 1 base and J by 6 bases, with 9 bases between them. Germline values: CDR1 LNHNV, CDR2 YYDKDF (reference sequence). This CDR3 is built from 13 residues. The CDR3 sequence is CATSRVQGNGYTF. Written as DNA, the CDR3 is TGTGCCACCAGCAGAGTACAGGGAAATGGCTACACCTTC.